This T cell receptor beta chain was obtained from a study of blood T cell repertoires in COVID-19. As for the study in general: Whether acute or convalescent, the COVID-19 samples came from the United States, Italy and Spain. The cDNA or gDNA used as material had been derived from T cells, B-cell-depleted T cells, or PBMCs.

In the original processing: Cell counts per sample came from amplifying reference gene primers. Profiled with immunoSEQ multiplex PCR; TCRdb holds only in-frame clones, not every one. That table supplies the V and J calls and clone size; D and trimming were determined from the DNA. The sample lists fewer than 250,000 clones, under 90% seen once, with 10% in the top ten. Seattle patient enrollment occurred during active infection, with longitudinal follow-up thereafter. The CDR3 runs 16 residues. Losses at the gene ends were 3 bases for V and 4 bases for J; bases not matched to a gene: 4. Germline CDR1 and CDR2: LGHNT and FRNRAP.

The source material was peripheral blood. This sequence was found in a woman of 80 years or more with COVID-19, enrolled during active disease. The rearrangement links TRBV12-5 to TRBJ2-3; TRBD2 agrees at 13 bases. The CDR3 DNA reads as TGTGCTAGTGGTTTACAACTAGCGGGGGGGCCAGATACGCAGTATTTT. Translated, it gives CASGLQLAGGPDTQYF.